The sequence of this T cell receptor (beta chain) was determined in a study of CD8 T cells in ankylosing spondylitis. Regarding the study as a whole: In ankylosing spondylitis blood, a motif of roughly 8 highly homologous TCR beta variants appeared characteristic.

Germline loops: CDR1 MNHEY, CDR2 SVGEGT. The CDR3 consists of 12 residues. Trimming took off 8 bases at V and 6 bases at J, with 13 bases between the two ends. TCRdb called the 5' RACE reads again in MiXCR, with one record for every CDR3 protein. Of about 800,000 distinct CDR3 sequences detected, roughly 10% appear once; the ten largest clones hold around 0.51%. This clonotype showed up just a few times. What it binds is not known. This chain uses TRBV6-2 or TRBV6-3 with TRBJ1-2; D is uncertain. The source of this sequence is a male donor with ankylosing spondylitis. Sequencing was carried out using blood, either unsorted or a sorted T cell fraction (not recorded which). CDR3 DNA: TGTGCCAGCGCGACTGCCCACGATGGCTACACCTTC. Its translation: CASATAHDGYTF.